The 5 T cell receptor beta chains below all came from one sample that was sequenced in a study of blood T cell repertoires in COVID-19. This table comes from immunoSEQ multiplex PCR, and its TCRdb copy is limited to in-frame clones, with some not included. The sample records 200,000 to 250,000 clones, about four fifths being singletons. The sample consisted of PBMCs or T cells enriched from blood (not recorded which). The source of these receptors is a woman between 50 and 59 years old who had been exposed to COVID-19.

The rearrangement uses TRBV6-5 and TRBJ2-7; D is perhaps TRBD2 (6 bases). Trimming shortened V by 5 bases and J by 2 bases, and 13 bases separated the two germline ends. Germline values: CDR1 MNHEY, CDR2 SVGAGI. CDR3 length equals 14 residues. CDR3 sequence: CASSPGGNTYEQYF. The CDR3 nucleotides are TGTGCCAGCAGTCCCGGGGGTAATACCTACGAGCAGTACTTC.

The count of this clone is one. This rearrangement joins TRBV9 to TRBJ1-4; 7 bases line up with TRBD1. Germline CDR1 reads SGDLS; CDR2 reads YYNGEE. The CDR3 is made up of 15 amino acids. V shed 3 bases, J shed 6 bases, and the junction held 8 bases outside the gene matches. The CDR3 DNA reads TGTGCCAGCAGCGCTCATATGGGGACAGATGAAAAACTGTTTTTT. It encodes CASSAHMGTDEKLFF.

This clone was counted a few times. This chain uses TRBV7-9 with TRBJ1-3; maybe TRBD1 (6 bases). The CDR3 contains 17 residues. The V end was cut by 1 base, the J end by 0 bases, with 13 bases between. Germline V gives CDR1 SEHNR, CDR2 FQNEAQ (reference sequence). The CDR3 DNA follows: TGTGCCAGCAGCTTAGAGGGGGGGCTCATCTCTGGAAACACCATATATTTT. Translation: CASSLEGGLISGNTIYF. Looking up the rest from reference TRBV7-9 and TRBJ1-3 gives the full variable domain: DTGVSQNPRHKITKRGQNVTFRCDPISEHNRLYWYRQTLGQGPEFLTYFQNEAQLEKSRLLSDRFSAERPKGSFSTLEIQRTEQGDSAMYLCASSLEGGLISGNTIYFGEGSWLTVV.

CDR3 in amino acids: CASSFQGANEKLFF. CDR3 nucleotide sequence: TGCGCCAGCTCCTTCCAGGGGGCTAATGAAAAACTGTTTTTT. This chain joins TRBV5-1 and TRBJ1-4; 7 nucleotides line up with TRBD1. Germline CDR1 SGHRS, CDR2 YFSETQ. The CDR3 contains 14 residues. The V segment lost 7 bases and the J segment 3 bases; nucleotides outside the gene matches: 6.

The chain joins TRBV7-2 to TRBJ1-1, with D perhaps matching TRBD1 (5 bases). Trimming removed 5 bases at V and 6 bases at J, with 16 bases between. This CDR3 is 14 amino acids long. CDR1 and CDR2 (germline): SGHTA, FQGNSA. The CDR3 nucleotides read TGTGCCAGCAGCCCTAGGACACTAACATCTGAAGCTTTCTTT. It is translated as CASSPRTLTSEAFF.